This T cell receptor (beta chain) appears in the sequencing data of a study of cytomegalovirus exposure and HLA in healthy donors. This clone was counted a single time. PCR employed 60 Vbeta and 13 Jbeta primers. Generated by immunoSEQ multiplex PCR, the TCRdb table keeps only in-frame clones and is missing some. The table lists around 250,000 clones, 80% to 85% of them singletons. This TCR came from a woman aged 55-69 years in good health and CMV-seropositive. Material: PBMCs.

CDR3 sequence: CASSFRQGIIYEQYF. The CDR3 coding sequence is TGTGCCAGCAGCTTCCGACAGGGTATCATTTACGAGCAGTACTTC. The chain joins TRBV5-4 to TRBJ2-7; 7 nucleotides agree with TRBD1. CDR1 is SGHNT, CDR2 YYREEE, per germline (reference sequence). The length of the CDR3 is 15 residues. Trimming removed 2 bases from V and 4 bases from J; junction bases left unmatched: 9.